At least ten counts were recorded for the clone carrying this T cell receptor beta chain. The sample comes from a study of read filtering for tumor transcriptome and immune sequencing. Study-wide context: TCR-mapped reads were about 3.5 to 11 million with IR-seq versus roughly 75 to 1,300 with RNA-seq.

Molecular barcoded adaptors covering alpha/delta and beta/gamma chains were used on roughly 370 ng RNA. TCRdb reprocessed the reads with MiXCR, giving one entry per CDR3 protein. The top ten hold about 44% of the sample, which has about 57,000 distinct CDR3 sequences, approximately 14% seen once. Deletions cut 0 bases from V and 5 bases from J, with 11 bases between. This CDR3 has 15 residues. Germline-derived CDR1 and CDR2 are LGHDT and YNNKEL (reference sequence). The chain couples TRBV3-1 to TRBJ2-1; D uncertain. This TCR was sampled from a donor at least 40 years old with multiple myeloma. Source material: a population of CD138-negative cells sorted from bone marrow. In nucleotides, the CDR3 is TGTGCCAGCAGCCAAGAGGGGATGTGGAACAATGAGCAGTTCTTC. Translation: CASSQEGMWNNEQFF.